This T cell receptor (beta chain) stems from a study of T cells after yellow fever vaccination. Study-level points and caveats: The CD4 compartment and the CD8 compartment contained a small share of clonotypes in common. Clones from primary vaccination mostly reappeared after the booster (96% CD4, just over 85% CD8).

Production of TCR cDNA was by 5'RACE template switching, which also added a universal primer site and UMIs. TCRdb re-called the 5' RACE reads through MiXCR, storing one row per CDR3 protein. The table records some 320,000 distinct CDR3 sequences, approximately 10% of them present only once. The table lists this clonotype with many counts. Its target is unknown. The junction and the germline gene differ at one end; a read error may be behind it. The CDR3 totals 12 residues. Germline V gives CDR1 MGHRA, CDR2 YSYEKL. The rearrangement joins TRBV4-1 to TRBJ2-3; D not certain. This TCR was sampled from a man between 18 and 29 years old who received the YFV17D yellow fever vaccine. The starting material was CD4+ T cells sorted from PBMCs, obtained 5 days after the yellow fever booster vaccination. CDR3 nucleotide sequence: TGCGCCAGCAGCCAAGAGCTCCACCTGATGCATTTT. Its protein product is CASSQELHLMHF.